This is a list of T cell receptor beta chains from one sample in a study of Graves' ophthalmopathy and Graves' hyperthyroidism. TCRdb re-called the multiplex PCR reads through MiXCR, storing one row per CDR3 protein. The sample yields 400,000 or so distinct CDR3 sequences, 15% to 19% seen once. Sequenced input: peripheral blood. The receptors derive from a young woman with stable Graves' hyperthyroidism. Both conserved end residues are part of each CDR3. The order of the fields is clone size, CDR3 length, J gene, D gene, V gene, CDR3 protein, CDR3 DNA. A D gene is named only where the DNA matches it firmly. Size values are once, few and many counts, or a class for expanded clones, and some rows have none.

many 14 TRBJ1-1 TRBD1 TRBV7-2 CASSLRTGGTEAFF TGTGCCAGCAGCCTGAGGACAGGGGGCACTGAAGCTTTCTTT
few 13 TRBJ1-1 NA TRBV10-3 CAIHGTGNTEAFF TGTGCCATCCACGGGACTGGGAACACTGAAGCTTTCTTT
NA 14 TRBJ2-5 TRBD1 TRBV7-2 CASSATGGPETQYF TGTGCCAGCAGCGCGACAGGGGGCCCGGAGACCCAGTACTTC
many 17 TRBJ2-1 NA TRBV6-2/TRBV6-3 CASSGGASVQNYNEQFF TGTGCCAGCAGTGGGGGGGCATCGGTACAAAACTACAATGAGCAGTTCTTC
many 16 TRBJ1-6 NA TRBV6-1 CAHREHLSSYNSPLHF TGTGCCCACAGGGAGCATCTATCCTCCTATAATTCACCCCTCCACTTT
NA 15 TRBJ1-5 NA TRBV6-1 CASRVDRGFNQPQHF TGTGCCAGCAGGGTAGACCGGGGCTTTAATCAGCCCCAGCATTTT
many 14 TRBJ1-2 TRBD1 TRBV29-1 CSVPGTGNHYGYTF TGCAGCGTTCCCGGGACAGGGAATCACTATGGCTACACCTTC
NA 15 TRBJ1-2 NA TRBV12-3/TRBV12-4 CASSSLAGADYGYTF TGTGCCAGCAGTTCTCTAGCGGGGGCGGACTATGGCTACACCTTC
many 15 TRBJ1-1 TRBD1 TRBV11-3 CASSERTGVNTEAFF TGTGCCAGCAGCGAGCGGACAGGGGTTAACACTGAAGCTTTCTTT
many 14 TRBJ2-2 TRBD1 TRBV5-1 CASSLAGQLGELFF TGCGCCAGCAGCTTGGCGGGACAGCTCGGGGAGCTGTTTTTT
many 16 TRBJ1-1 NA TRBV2 CASSELSDRMNTEAFF TGTGCCAGCAGTGAACTGTCAGACCGCATGAACACTGAAGCTTTCTTT
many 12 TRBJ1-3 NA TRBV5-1 CASSSPGNTIYF TGCGCCAGCAGCTCGCCTGGAAACACCATATATTTT
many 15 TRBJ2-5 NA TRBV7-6 CASSLLGGGQETKYF TGTGCCAGCAGTCTTCTGGGAGGCGGCCAAGAGACCAAGTACTTC
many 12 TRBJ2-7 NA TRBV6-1 CASGSEPYEQYF TGTGCCAGCGGCTCGGAGCCCTACGAGCAGTACTTC
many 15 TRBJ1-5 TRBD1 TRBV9 CASSVEGASNQPQHF TGTGCCAGCAGCGTAGAGGGGGCAAGCAATCAGCCCCAGCATTTT
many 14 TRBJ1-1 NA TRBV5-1 CASNLGTANTEAFF TGCGCCAGCAACCTCGGGACGGCGAACACTGAAGCTTTCTTT
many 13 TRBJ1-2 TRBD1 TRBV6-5 CASNPGQGYGYTF TGTGCCAGCAACCCGGGACAGGGATATGGCTACACCTTC
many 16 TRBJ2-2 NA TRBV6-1 CASSESRLMNTGELFF TGTGCCAGCAGTGAAAGCAGACTGATGAACACCGGGGAGCTGTTTTTT